This T cell receptor (beta chain) comes out of a study of monozygotic twins with inflammatory bowel disease. General observations from the study: Especially with disease activity, IBD patients had fewer clonotypes in common with others than healthy twins did.

No DNA is given; TCRdb re-called the 5' RACE reads and lists each CDR3 protein once. The sample table includes over 350,000 distinct CDR3 sequences. Collection yielded about 2.5 ml of blood per donor. T cells were not sorted, and total RNA was isolated straight from whole blood. Remarks on this clonotype: What it recognizes is unknown.

This CDR3 is built from 16 residues. Germline loops: CDR1 SGHAT, CDR2 FQDESV (reference sequence). Sequenced sample: blood. This clonotype was sampled from a human donor with ulcerative colitis or Crohn's disease, or a healthy co-twin of an affected twin (not recorded which). The chain combines TRBV11-1 with TRBJ2-1; TCRdb outputs TRBD2, but without DNA this stays unchecked. CDR3 amino acids: CASSPWTSGFDNEQFF.